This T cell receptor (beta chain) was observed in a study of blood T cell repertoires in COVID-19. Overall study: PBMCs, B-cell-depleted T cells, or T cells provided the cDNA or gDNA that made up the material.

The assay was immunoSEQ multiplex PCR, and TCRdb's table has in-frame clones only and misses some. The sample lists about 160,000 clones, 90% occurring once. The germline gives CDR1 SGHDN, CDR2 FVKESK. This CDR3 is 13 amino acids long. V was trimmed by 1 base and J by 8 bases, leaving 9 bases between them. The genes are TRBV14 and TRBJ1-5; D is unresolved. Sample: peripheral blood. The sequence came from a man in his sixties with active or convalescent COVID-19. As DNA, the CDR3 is TGTGCCAGCAGCCAAGGCTATGCGAAGCCCCAGCATTTT. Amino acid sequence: CASSQGYAKPQHF.